This T cell receptor beta chain is drawn from a study of CD8 T cells in ankylosing spondylitis. TCRdb independently ran MiXCR on the 5' RACE reads; one entry per CDR3 protein. The data show approximately 250,000 distinct CDR3 sequences, approximately 30% seen once. This clonotype showed up just a few times. Its antigen remains unidentified. Study results and caveats: Disease-linked clones reportedly showed significant enrichment in matched ankylosing spondylitis synovial fluid.

The germline V and J ends were trimmed by 2 bases and 3 bases, with 8 bases remaining between them. The CDR3 runs to 13 residues. Sequenced material: blood, either unsorted or a sorted T cell fraction (not recorded which). The chain couples TRBV12-3 or TRBV12-4 to TRBJ2-7; D is unresolved. The TCR was taken from a male donor with ankylosing spondylitis or in good health (not recorded which). In DNA form, the CDR3 reads TGTGCCAGCAGTTTACCTCCCTTCTACGAGCAGTACTTC. Translated: CASSLPPFYEQYF.